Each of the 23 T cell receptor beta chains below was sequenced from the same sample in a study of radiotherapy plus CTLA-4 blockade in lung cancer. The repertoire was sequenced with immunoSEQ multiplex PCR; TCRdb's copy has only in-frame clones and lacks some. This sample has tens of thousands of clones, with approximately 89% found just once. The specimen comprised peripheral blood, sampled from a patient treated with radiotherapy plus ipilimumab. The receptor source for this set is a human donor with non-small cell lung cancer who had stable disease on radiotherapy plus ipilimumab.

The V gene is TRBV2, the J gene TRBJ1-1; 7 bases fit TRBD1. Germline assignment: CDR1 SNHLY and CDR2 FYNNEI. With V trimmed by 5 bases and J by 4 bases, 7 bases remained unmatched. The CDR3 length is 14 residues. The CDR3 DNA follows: TGTGCCAGCAGTATACAGGGGCGCGGCACTGAAGCTTTCTTT. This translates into CASSIQGRGTEAFF.

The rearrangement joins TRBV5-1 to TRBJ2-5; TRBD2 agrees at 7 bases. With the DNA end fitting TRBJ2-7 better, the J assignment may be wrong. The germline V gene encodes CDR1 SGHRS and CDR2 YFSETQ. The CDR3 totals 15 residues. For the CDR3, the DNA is TGCGCCAGCAGTCCCCTTACTAGCGTCGCCTACGAGCAGTACTTC. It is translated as CASSPLTSVAYEQYF.

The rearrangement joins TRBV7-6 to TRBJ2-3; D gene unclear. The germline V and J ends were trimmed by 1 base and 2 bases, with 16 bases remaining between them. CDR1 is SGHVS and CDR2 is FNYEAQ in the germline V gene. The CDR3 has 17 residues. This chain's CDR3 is CASSLGFRRSNTDTQYF. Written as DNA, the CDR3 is TGTGCCAGCAGCTTAGGTTTTCGTCGGTCGAACACAGATACGCAGTATTTT.

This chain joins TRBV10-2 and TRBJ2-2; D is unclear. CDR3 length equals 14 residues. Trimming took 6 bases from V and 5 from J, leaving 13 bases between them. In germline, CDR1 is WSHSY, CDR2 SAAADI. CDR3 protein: CASRAPSWTGELFF. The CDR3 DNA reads TGCGCCAGCAGGGCCCCCAGTTGGACCGGGGAGCTGTTTTTT.

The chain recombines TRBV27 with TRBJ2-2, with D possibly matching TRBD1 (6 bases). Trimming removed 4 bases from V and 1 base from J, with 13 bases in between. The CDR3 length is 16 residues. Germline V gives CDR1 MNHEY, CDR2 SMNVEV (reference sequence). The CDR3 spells CASSYSWGQNTGELFF. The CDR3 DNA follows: TGTGCCAGCAGTTATTCGTGGGGACAGAACACCGGGGAGCTGTTTTTT.

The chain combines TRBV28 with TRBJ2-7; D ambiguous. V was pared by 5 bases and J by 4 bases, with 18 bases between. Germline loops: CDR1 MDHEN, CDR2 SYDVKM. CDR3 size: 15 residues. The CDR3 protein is CASSPKKARGYEQYF. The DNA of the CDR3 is TGTGCCAGCAGTCCAAAGAAAGCGAGAGGATACGAGCAGTACTTC.

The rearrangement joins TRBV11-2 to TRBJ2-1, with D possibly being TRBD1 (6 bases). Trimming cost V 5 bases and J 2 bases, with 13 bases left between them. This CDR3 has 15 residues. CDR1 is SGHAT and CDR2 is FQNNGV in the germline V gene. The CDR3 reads CASSIRQGTYNEQFF. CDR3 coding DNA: TGTGCCAGCAGCATCCGCCAGGGGACCTACAATGAGCAGTTCTTC.

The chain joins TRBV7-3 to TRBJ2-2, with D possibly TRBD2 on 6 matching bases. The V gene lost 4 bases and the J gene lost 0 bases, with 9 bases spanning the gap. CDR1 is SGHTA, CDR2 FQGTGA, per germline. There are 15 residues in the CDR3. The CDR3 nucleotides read TGTGCCAGCAGCTGGGGGGTCCCGAACACCGGGGAGCTGTTTTTT. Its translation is CASSWGVPNTGELFF.

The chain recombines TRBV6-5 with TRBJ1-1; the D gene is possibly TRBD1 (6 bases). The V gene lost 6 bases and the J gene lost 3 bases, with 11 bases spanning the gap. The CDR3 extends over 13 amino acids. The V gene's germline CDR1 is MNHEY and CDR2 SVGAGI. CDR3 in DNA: TGTGCCAGCAGCCTGGGGGCGCACACTGAAGCTTTCTTT. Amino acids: CASSLGAHTEAFF.

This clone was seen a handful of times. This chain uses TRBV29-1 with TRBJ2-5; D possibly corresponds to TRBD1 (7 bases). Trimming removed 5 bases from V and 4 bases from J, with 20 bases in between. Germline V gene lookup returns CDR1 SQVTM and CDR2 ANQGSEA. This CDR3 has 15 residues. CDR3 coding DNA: TGCAGCGTTCACCCCAGGGGGGAGCAGTCAGAGACCCAGTACTTC. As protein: CSVHPRGEQSETQYF.

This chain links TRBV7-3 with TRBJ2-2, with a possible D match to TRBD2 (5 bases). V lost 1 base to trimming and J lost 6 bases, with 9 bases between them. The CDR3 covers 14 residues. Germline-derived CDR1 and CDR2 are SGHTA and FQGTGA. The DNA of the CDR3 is TGTGCCAGCAGCTTAAGACGGGGAGCCGGGGAGCTGTTTTTT. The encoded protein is CASSLRRGAGELFF.

This CDR3 reads CASSLKGTFNQPQHF. As DNA, the CDR3 is TGTGCCAGCAGTCTAAAGGGGACATTCAATCAGCCCCAGCATTTT. The chain recombines TRBV6-4 with TRBJ1-5, with TRBD1 as a possible D gene (6 bases). The CDR3 contains 15 residues. V was cut by 5 bases and J by 3 bases, with 14 bases left in between. The germline V gene has CDR1 MRHNA and CDR2 SNTAGT.

The CDR3 sequence is CASSGPGVSSGANVLTF. The CDR3 DNA reads TGTGCCAGCAGTGGCCCAGGGGTCTCCTCTGGGGCCAACGTCCTGACTTTC. The chain recombines TRBV2 with TRBJ2-6, with D possibly being TRBD1 (6 bases). The CDR3 runs to 17 residues. Trimming pared 4 bases from V and 0 bases from J, leaving 13 bases between. Germline V gene data show CDR1 as SNHLY and CDR2 as FYNNEI.

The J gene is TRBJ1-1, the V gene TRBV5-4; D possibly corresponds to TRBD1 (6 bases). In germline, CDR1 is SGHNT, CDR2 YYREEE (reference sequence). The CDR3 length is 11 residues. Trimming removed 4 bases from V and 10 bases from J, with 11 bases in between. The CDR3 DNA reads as TGTGCCAGCAGCCGAGGGGGGGTAGCTTTCTTT. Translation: CASSRGGVAFF. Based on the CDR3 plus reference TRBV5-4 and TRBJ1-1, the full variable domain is ETGVTQSPTHLIKTRGQQVTLRCSSQSGHNTVSWYQQALGQGPQFIFQYYREEENGRGNFPPRFSGLQFPNYSSELNVNALELDDSALYLCASSRGGVAFFGQGTRLTVV.

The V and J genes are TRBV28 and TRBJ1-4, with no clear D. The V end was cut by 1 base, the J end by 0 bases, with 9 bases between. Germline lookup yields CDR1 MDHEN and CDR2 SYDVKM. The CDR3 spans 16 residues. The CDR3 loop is CASSLSGSATNEKLFF. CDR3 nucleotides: TGTGCCAGCAGTTTATCTGGCTCTGCAACTAATGAAAAACTGTTTTTT.

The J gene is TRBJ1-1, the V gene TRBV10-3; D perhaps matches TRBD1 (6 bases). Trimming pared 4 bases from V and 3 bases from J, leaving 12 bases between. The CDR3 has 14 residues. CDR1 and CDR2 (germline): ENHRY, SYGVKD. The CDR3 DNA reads TGTGCCATCAGTGGCGGGGGCGCGGACACTGAAGCTTTCTTT. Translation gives CAISGGGADTEAFF.

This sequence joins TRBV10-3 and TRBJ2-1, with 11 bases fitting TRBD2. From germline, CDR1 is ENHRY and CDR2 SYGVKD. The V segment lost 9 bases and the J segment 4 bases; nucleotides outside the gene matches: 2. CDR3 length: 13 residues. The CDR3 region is CAISGRDYNEQFF. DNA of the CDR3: TGTGCCATTAGCGGGAGGGATTACAATGAGCAGTTCTTC.

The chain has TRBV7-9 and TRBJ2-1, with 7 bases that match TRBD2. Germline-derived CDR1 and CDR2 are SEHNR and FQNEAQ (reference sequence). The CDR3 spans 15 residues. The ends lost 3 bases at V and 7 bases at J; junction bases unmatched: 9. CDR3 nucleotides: TGTGCCAGCAGCTTCCTAGCGGCATCTGGTAATGAGCAGTTCTTC. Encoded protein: CASSFLAASGNEQFF. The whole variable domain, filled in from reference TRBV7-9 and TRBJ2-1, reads DTGVSQNPRHKITKRGQNVTFRCDPISEHNRLYWYRQTLGQGPEFLTYFQNEAQLEKSRLLSDRFSAERPKGSFSTLEIQRTEQGDSAMYLCASSFLAASGNEQFFGPGTRLTVL.

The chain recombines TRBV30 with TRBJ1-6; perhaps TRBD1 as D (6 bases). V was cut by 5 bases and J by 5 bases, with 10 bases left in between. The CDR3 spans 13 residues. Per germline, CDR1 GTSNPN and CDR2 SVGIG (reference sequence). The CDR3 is CAWSRQDNSPLHF. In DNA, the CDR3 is TGTGCCTGGTCTCGACAGGATAATTCACCCCTCCACTTT.

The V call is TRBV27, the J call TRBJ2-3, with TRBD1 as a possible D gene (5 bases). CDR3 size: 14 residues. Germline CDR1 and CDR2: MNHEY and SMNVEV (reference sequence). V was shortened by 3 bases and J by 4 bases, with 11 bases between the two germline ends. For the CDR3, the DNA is TGTGCCAGCAGTTTGGGGCTAGTTTCAGATACGCAGTATTTT. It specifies CASSLGLVSDTQYF.

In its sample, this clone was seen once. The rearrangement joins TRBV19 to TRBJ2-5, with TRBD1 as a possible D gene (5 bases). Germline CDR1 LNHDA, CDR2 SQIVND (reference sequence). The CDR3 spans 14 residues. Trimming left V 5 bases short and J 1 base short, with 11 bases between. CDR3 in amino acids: CASSPVTGQETQYF. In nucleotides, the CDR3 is TGTGCCAGTAGTCCCGTAACAGGCCAAGAGACCCAGTACTTC.

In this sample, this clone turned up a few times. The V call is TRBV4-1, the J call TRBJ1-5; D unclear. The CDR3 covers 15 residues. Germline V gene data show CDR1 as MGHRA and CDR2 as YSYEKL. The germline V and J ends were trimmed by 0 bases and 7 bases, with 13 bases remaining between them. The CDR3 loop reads CASSQETIDGQPQHF. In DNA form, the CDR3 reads TGCGCCAGCAGCCAAGAAACTATAGACGGCCAGCCCCAGCATTTT.

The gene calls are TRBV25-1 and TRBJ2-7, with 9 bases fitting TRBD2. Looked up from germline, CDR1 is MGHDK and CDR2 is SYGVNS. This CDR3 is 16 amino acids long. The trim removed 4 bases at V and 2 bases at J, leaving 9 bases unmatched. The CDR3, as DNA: TGTGCCAGCAGTGGGGCCCGGGGACTAGCTGCCTACGAGCAGTACTTC. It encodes CASSGARGLAAYEQYF.